Listed below are T cell receptor beta chains from one sample, sequenced in a study of blood T cell repertoires in COVID-19. Measured with immunoSEQ multiplex PCR; TCRdb has only the in-frame clones, and not every one. The sample shows around 700,000 clones, approximately 90% of them seen only once. Sequencing was done on a sample of peripheral blood. The receptors here all came from a woman aged 18-29 years with acute or convalescent COVID-19. Both conserved end residues are part of each CDR3.

CASSLGGGSGNTIYF TRBJ1-3 TRBV5-6
CASREARNMNTEAFF TRBJ1-1 TRBV5-1
CASSLYGRLAKNIQYF TRBJ2-4 TRBV27
CASSQPGQNTGELFF TRBJ2-2 TRBV4-1
CASSLAPAGGTDTQYF TRBJ2-3 TRBV5-1
CASSWYRENTGELFF TRBJ2-2 TRBV6-5
CASSLVENSPLHF TRBJ1-6 TRBV12-3/TRBV12-4
CATSDPGQGGPYNEQFF TRBJ2-1 TRBV24-1
CASSSRQGGYNEQFF TRBJ2-1 TRBV7-6
CASSHGQGTGELFF TRBJ2-2 TRBV5-4
CASRYTGQYEQYF TRBJ2-7 TRBV13
CASSFEGGRGNREAFF TRBJ1-1 TRBV7-9
CASSLEPAGRNTEAFF TRBJ1-1 TRBV5-1
CASSYWEMNTEAFF TRBJ1-1 TRBV6-2/TRBV6-3
CASSASWSRSGNTIYF TRBJ1-3 TRBV9
CASSLDNNEQFF TRBJ2-1 TRBV11-3
CASSSRDINSGNTIYF TRBJ1-3 TRBV18
CASSMGQGVPEAFF TRBJ1-1 TRBV19
CASSPGLPTSGNTIYF TRBJ1-3 TRBV7-6
CASSQFTGGAGGYTF TRBJ1-2 TRBV4-3
CASSATGTGGRYGYTF TRBJ1-2 TRBV11-2
CATSQTESSYNEQFF TRBJ2-1 TRBV24-1
CASSLGGLRGAGANVLTF TRBJ2-6 TRBV7-2
CASSQVGNDSPLHF TRBJ1-6 TRBV19
CASSQVPGQSTDTEAFF TRBJ1-1 TRBV18
CASRLDKGQPQHF TRBJ1-5 TRBV19
CASSSRTPGASYSNQPQHF TRBJ1-5 TRBV27
CAWMGGAVNEKLFF TRBJ1-4 TRBV30
CASSISGGNTGELFF TRBJ2-2 TRBV19
CSGGKGIGEKLFF TRBJ1-4 TRBV29-1
CASSLEGVRGYGYTF TRBJ1-2 TRBV7-9
CASSVYGSPTTHNEQFF TRBJ2-1 TRBV9
CASSYGTDTEAFF TRBJ1-1 TRBV6-5
CASSPERGGPNTQYF TRBJ2-3 TRBV2
CASSPIRQGGEKLFF TRBJ1-4 TRBV2
CSVGGDPQHF TRBJ1-5 TRBV29-1
CASSLVGLAGENGDTQYF TRBJ2-3 TRBV7-2
CATNHRDRVLNEQFF TRBJ2-1 TRBV24-1
CASSQSPRQGTEKLFF TRBJ1-4 TRBV23-1
CASSQDLRWSRGTGSLSLYGYTF TRBJ1-2 TRBV4-2
CASSERAYPSGNTIYF TRBJ1-3 TRBV6-1